Below, 26 T cell receptor beta chains from the same sample are listed, as sequenced in a study of cytomegalovirus exposure and HLA in healthy donors. Only in-frame clones appear in the TCRdb table, and some are missing; sequencing was by immunoSEQ multiplex PCR. The sample shows 45,000 to 70,000 clones, under 95% of them seen only once. The material sequenced was PBMCs. The receptors were gathered from a man younger than 35 in good health and CMV-seronegative.

The V gene is TRBV9, the J gene TRBJ2-5, with 8 bases that match TRBD1. V shed 1 base, J shed 4 bases, and the junction held 9 bases outside the gene matches. The CDR3 loop spans 16 amino acids. From germline, CDR1 is SGDLS and CDR2 YYNGEE. This CDR3 reads CASSVSGQGVRETQYF. The CDR3 nucleotides read TGTGCCAGCAGCGTAAGCGGACAGGGAGTCCGAGAGACCCAGTACTTC.

V gene TRBV10-3 combines with J gene TRBJ2-1, with D perhaps TRBD1 (6 bases). The V end was cut by 7 bases, the J end by 4 bases, with 11 bases between. CDR1 is ENHRY, CDR2 SYGVKD, per germline. The CDR3 is 13 residues long. CDR3 sequence: CAIKIGQYNEQFF. Here the CDR3 DNA reads TGTGCCATCAAGATCGGACAGTACAATGAGCAGTTCTTC.

The chain combines TRBV19 with TRBJ1-2, with a possible D match to TRBD1 (6 bases). This CDR3 spans 13 amino acids. The germline V gene has CDR1 LNHDA and CDR2 SQIVND (reference sequence). The V end was cut by 3 bases, the J end by 6 bases, with 11 bases between. CDR3: CASSIRRGDGYTF. The CDR3 DNA is TGTGCCAGTAGTATCCGCAGGGGTGATGGCTACACCTTC. Full variable domain (rest looked up from reference TRBV19 and TRBJ1-2): DGGITQSPKYLFRKEGQNVTLSCEQNLNHDAMYWYRQDPGQGLRLIYYSQIVNDFQKGDIAEGYSVSREKKESFPLTVTSAQKNPTAFYLCASSIRRGDGYTFGSGTRLTVV.

This clone was seen a single time. This chain joins TRBV28 and TRBJ1-1; D unresolved. Germline values: CDR1 MDHEN, CDR2 SYDVKM. This CDR3 is built from 13 residues. Deletions cut 4 bases from V and 10 bases from J, with 16 bases between. CDR3 bases: TGTGCCAGCAGTTGGGCGGCTTTGGGAGGAGCTTTCTTT. It specifies CASSWAALGGAFF.

V and J are TRBV7-9 and TRBJ2-7; no reliable D call. Trimming shortened V by 1 base and J by 1 base, and 8 bases separated the two germline ends. The length of the CDR3 is 14 residues. CDR1 is SEHNR and CDR2 is FQNEAQ in the germline V gene (reference sequence). In nucleotides, the CDR3 is TGTGCCAGCAGCTTAGAAACCGGTTCCTACGAGCAGTACTTC. This sequence encodes CASSLETGSYEQYF.

This clone was recorded once. This chain joins TRBV7-9 and TRBJ2-5; tentatively, D is TRBD1 (5 bases). Germline V gene lookup returns CDR1 SEHNR and CDR2 FQNEAQ (reference sequence). V lost 3 bases to trimming and J lost 0 bases, with 11 bases between them. The CDR3 extends over 15 amino acids. CDR3 region: CASSFTGRDQETQYF. As DNA, the CDR3 is TGTGCCAGCAGCTTTACGGGCAGGGACCAAGAGACCCAGTACTTC.

The CDR3 is CASSLAADTQYF. The DNA of the CDR3 is TGTGCCAGCAGCTTGGCGGCAGATACGCAGTATTTT. The gene calls are TRBV5-6 and TRBJ2-3; the D is unclear. V lost 0 bases, J lost 4 bases, and 3 bases lay in between. Germline CDR1 reads SGHDT; CDR2 reads YYEEEE. The CDR3 extends over 12 amino acids.

The chain carries TRBV29-1 and TRBJ1-1; no definite D call. The CDR3 contains 12 residues. Trimming pared 0 bases from V and 7 bases from J, leaving 9 bases between. The V gene's germline CDR1 is SQVTM and CDR2 ANQGSEA. CDR3: CSVEDLLDEAFF. In DNA form, the CDR3 reads TGCAGCGTTGAAGATCTTTTAGATGAAGCTTTCTTT. Based on the CDR3 plus reference TRBV29-1 and TRBJ1-1, the full variable domain is SAVISQKPSRDICQRGTSLTIQCQVDSQVTMMFWYRQQPGQSLTLIATANQGSEATYESGFVIDKFPISRPNLTFSTLTVSNMSPEDSSIYLCSVEDLLDEAFFGQGTRLTVV.

The rearrangement links TRBV7-9 to TRBJ1-2; 9 bases map to TRBD1. The junction had 7 bases not matched to a gene; V was cut back by 4 bases and J by 4 bases. Germline V lookup: CDR1 SEHNR, CDR2 FQNEAQ (reference sequence). CDR3 length: 15 amino acids. The CDR3 reads CASSSGQGTFYGYTF. The CDR3 region has the DNA TGTGCCAGCAGCTCGGGACAGGGAACTTTCTATGGCTACACCTTC.

This clone has just a few counts. The gene calls are TRBV7-6 and TRBJ1-5, with 7 bases fitting TRBD1. Looked up from germline, CDR1 is SGHVS and CDR2 is FNYEAQ. This CDR3 contains 14 residues. V was pared by 4 bases and J by 10 bases, with 10 bases of the junction left unmatched. The CDR3 loop is CASSSETGINPQHF. CDR3 coding DNA: TGTGCCAGCAGCTCCGAGACAGGGATCAATCCCCAGCATTTT.

The rearrangement joins TRBV5-1 to TRBJ2-7; 9 bases line up with TRBD2. Germline-derived CDR1 and CDR2 are SGHRS and YFSETQ. With V trimmed by 3 bases and J by 4 bases, 11 bases remained unmatched. The CDR3 extends over 16 amino acids. CDR3 amino acids: CASSWPGSSGAYEQYF. The CDR3 DNA reads as TGCGCCAGCAGCTGGCCTGGGTCTAGCGGGGCTTACGAGCAGTACTTC. Variable domain in full (rest from reference TRBV5-1 and TRBJ2-7): KAGVTQTPRYLIKTRGQQVTLSCSPISGHRSVSWYQQTPGQGLQFLFEYFSETQRNKGNFPGRFSGRQFSNSRSEMNVSTLELGDSALYLCASSWPGSSGAYEQYFGPGTRLTVT.

This rearrangement joins TRBV28 to TRBJ2-7; the D gene is possibly TRBD1 (7 bases). The CDR3 is 14 residues long. Trimming left V 3 bases short and J 5 bases short, with 14 bases between. CDR1 and CDR2 from the germline V gene are MDHEN and SYDVKM. The DNA for the CDR3 is TGTGCCAGCAGTTTTTACAGGGGAGGCCACGAGCAGTACTTC. It specifies CASSFYRGGHEQYF.

The rearrangement links TRBV7-9 to TRBJ1-1, with 7 bases that match TRBD1. This CDR3 spans 12 amino acids. Germline CDR1 reads SEHNR; CDR2 reads FQNEAQ (reference sequence). The V and J ends lost 5 bases and 8 bases, in that order; junction bases with no gene match: 5. As DNA, the CDR3 is TGTGCCAGCAGCCCAGGGACAGACGAAGCTTTCTTT. This encodes CASSPGTDEAFF.

The chain joins TRBV5-1 to TRBJ2-1, with D unclear. CDR1 is SGHRS and CDR2 is YFSETQ in the germline V gene. The length of the CDR3 is 13 residues. The germline V and J ends were trimmed by 0 bases and 4 bases, with 5 bases remaining between them. The CDR3 loop is CASSLEEYNEQFF. The CDR3 DNA reads as TGCGCCAGCAGCTTGGAGGAGTACAATGAGCAGTTCTTC.

This chain joins TRBV15 and TRBJ1-1; D uncertain. Germline loops: CDR1 LNHNV, CDR2 YYDKDF (reference sequence). The CDR3 runs to 14 residues. Trimming took off 4 bases at V and 4 bases at J, with 13 bases between the two ends. CDR3 amino acids: CATSKALASTEAFF. The CDR3 region has the DNA TGTGCCACCAGCAAAGCACTAGCGAGCACTGAAGCTTTCTTT.

V is TRBV21-1 and J is TRBJ1-1. TRBV21-1 constitutes a pseudogene. The CDR3 sequence is 15 residues long. The CDR3 bases are TGTGCCAGCAGCAAAGCGCTTAAGACTAACACTGAAGCTTTCTTT. This encodes CASSKALKTNTEAFF.

The rearrangement uses TRBV14 and TRBJ2-7; TRBD1 matches at 7 bases. Germline V lookup: CDR1 SGHDN, CDR2 FVKESK. With 3 bases clipped from V and 3 bases from J, the junction kept 2 bases outside the gene matches. The CDR3 loop spans 13 amino acids. CDR3 protein: CASSHRDSYEQYF. CDR3 in DNA: TGTGCCAGCAGCCACCGGGACAGCTACGAGCAGTACTTC.

V and J are TRBV13 and TRBJ2-1; TRBD1 aligns across 7 bases. The CDR3 extends over 16 amino acids. Germline V gene sequence: CDR1 PRHDT, CDR2 FYEKMQ (reference sequence). Unmatched junction bases numbered 12, after V lost 5 bases and J lost 5 bases. CDR3 DNA sequence: TGTGCCAGCAGCCCTCAAGCGACAGGGCGACACAATGAGCAGTTCTTC. Translation: CASSPQATGRHNEQFF.

The chain has TRBV28 and TRBJ2-7; 10 nucleotides align to TRBD2. Germline V gene data show CDR1 as MDHEN and CDR2 as SYDVKM. The CDR3 has 10 amino acids. The CDR3 here is CASSRLAGPV. In DNA, the CDR3 is TGTGCCAGCAGCAGACTAGCGGGTCCGGTC.

As DNA, the CDR3 is TGTGCCAGTAGGGCAGGGGGGAGCACTGAAGCTTTCTTT. Protein product: CASRAGGSTEAFF. V and J are TRBV19 and TRBJ1-1; 7 nucleotides match TRBD1. Germline V lookup: CDR1 LNHDA, CDR2 SQIVND (reference sequence). J gave up 4 bases and V 6 bases, and 5 bases lay outside the gene matches. The CDR3 loop spans 13 amino acids.

J is TRBJ2-1 and V is TRBV20-1; maybe TRBD2 (6 bases). The CDR3 has 11 residues. Germline CDR1 and CDR2: DFQATT and SNEGSKA (reference sequence). V lost 3 bases, J lost 7 bases, and 7 bases lay in between. This CDR3 is CSASGGNEQFF. The CDR3 DNA follows: TGCAGTGCTAGTGGGGGGAATGAGCAGTTCTTC.

The chain joins TRBV28 to TRBJ1-1; perhaps TRBD1 as D (5 bases). Looked up from germline, CDR1 is MDHEN and CDR2 is SYDVKM. Trimming took 2 bases from V and 6 from J, leaving 7 bases between them. The length of the CDR3 is 12 residues. The CDR3 loop is CASSLGGSEAFF. The DNA of the CDR3 is TGTGCCAGCAGTTTAGGGGGGTCTGAAGCTTTCTTT.

This clone was recorded once. This chain connects TRBV6-1 to TRBJ2-1; TRBD2 agrees at 7 bases. This CDR3 comprises 14 residues. The V gene end was trimmed by 6 bases and the J gene end by 6 bases; junction bases not matched to a gene: 8. Germline CDR1 and CDR2: MNHNS and SASEGT. DNA of the CDR3: TGTGCCAGCAGCCGCGGGGAGGGAGGCAATGAGCAGTTCTTC. This encodes CASSRGEGGNEQFF.

J is TRBJ2-7 and V is TRBV13; TRBD2 matches at 9 bases. The CDR3 has 15 residues. Germline V gene sequence: CDR1 PRHDT, CDR2 FYEKMQ (reference sequence). The ends lost 0 bases at V and 6 bases at J; junction bases unmatched: 6. In nucleotides, the CDR3 is TGTGCCAGCAGCTTAGGCTTTGCGGGAGGGCCCGAGCAGTACTTC. Its translation is CASSLGFAGGPEQYF.

The rearrangement links TRBV7-8 to TRBJ1-1; no clear D gene. CDR3 length equals 14 residues. In germline, CDR1 is SGHVS, CDR2 FQNEAQ. Trimming shortened V by 5 bases and J by 2 bases, and 12 bases separated the two germline ends. The CDR3 DNA reads TGTGCCAGCAGCCCGCGGGCCATAAACACTGAAGCTTTCTTT. Translated, it gives CASSPRAINTEAFF.

The gene calls are TRBV9 and TRBJ2-3; maybe TRBD2 (6 bases). V shed 1 base and J shed 6 bases, with 24 bases lying between them. The V gene's germline CDR1 is SGDLS and CDR2 YYNGEE. The CDR3 loop spans 18 amino acids. CDR3 loop: CASSVFLLEGGWRDTQYF. For the CDR3, the DNA is TGTGCCAGCAGCGTATTTCTCCTGGAGGGTGGCTGGAGGGATACGCAGTATTTT.